This passage covers 20 T cell receptor beta chains from one sample sequenced in a study of response to subunit inactivated influenza vaccine. Each CDR3 protein is one row after TCRdb ran MiXCR on the RT-PCR reads. The profile shows 500,000 to 650,000 distinct CDR3 sequences, 7.5% to 8.5% of them singletons. The sample here was PBMCs from blood, taken roughly 24 months after vaccination. Receptors were obtained from a man aged 45 to 70 who received an inactivated influenza vaccine.

This clonotype was observed a handful of times. The chain recombines TRBV6-2 or TRBV6-3 with TRBJ2-7; 8 bases fit TRBD1. Germline CDR1 MNHEY, CDR2 SVGEGT. The CDR3 spans 14 residues. V shed 7 bases, J shed 2 bases, and the junction held 7 bases outside the gene matches. CDR3 nucleotides: TGTGCCAGCACACGACAGGGGACCCCCTACGAGCAGTACTTC. Protein product: CASTRQGTPYEQYF.

The table lists this clonotype with a few counts. The chain combines TRBV10-3 with TRBJ2-2; 8 positions match TRBD1. Germline CDR1 ENHRY, CDR2 SYGVKD. The CDR3 extends over 16 amino acids. With 0 bases clipped from V and 5 bases from J, the junction kept 5 bases outside the gene matches. The CDR3 reads CAISESRRTGTGELFF. The DNA for the CDR3 is TGTGCCATCAGTGAGTCGAGGCGGACAGGGACCGGGGAGCTGTTTTTT.

This clonotype occurred many times. The chain employs TRBV7-2 and TRBJ1-4; possible D gene TRBD1, 5 bases. This CDR3 has 13 amino acids. Germline V lookup: CDR1 SGHTA, CDR2 FQGNSA. V was trimmed by 0 bases and J by 8 bases, leaving 7 bases between them. In DNA form, the CDR3 reads TGTGCCAGCAGCTTAGCTCGGGACGAAAAACTGTTTTTT. Protein product: CASSLARDEKLFF.

Ten or more counts support this clonotype. The genes are TRBV6-1 and TRBJ2-7; a possible D gene is TRBD1 (6 bases). The V gene's germline CDR1 is MNHNS and CDR2 SASEGT. This CDR3 has 14 amino acids. Trimming took 6 bases from V and 2 from J, leaving 14 bases between them. This CDR3 is CASRRPGQTYEQYF. Here the CDR3 DNA reads TGTGCCAGCAGACGCCCCGGACAGACCTACGAGCAGTACTTC.

This clonotype was seen many times. The chain couples TRBV4-3 to TRBJ2-7, with D tentatively TRBD1 or TRBD2 (5 bases each). In germline, CDR1 is LGHNA, CDR2 YSLEER. V lost 4 bases and J lost 4, with 14 bases in between. This CDR3 region has 14 residues. The CDR3 sequence is CASSRGQGVYEQYF. The CDR3 nucleotides read TGCGCCAGCAGCCGTGGGCAGGGAGTGTACGAGCAGTACTTC.

The sample holds a few counts of this clonotype. The chain couples TRBV7-2 to TRBJ2-1; the match to TRBD2 covers 10 bases. The CDR3 runs 17 residues. V shed 5 bases and J 4 bases; nucleotides not matched to a gene: 11. Germline loops: CDR1 SGHTA, CDR2 FQGNSA. The CDR3 DNA follows: TGTGCCAGCAGCCCACGGCTAGCGGGAGATTTGTACAATGAGCAGTTCTTC. Residues: CASSPRLAGDLYNEQFF.

This clonotype was seen only a few times. This chain connects TRBV6-1 to TRBJ2-2; possibly TRBD2 for D (6 bases). Germline CDR1 and CDR2: MNHNS and SASEGT. With 6 bases removed from V and 3 bases from J, the gap between germline ends came to 26 bases. This CDR3 spans 19 amino acids. The CDR3 DNA reads TGTGCCAGCAGGTCATTCATTCAAGGACTAAAAGCATACACCGGGGAGCTGTTTTTT. Translation: CASRSFIQGLKAYTGELFF.

This clonotype was detected many times. This sequence joins TRBV10-3 and TRBJ2-2; a weak D match, TRBD2 (7 bases). V dropped 4 bases and J dropped 4 bases, with 13 bases sitting between them. CDR1 is ENHRY and CDR2 is SYGVKD in the germline V gene. This CDR3 is built from 15 residues. The CDR3 coding sequence is TGTGCCATCAGTGGTGGGGGGGCTGCCACCGGGGAGCTGTTTTTT. Residues: CAISGGGAATGELFF.

The chain links TRBV20-1 to TRBJ2-3, with 8 bases lining up with TRBD2. V was pared by 1 base and J by 3 bases, with 9 bases of the junction left unmatched. The germline gives CDR1 DFQATT, CDR2 SNEGSKA (reference sequence). The CDR3 consists of 16 residues. The CDR3 spells CSARGVVAGLTDTQYF. The CDR3 DNA sequence: TGCAGTGCTAGAGGTGTAGTAGCGGGGCTAACAGATACGCAGTATTTT.

The chain recombines TRBV5-1 with TRBJ2-5; D not resolved. There are 15 residues in the CDR3. Trimming took off 3 bases at V and 1 base at J, with 13 bases between the two ends. Germline-derived CDR1 and CDR2 are SGHRS and YFSETQ. Here the CDR3 reads CASSSGGTFQETQYF. Here the CDR3 DNA reads TGCGCCAGCAGCTCAGGTGGAACTTTCCAAGAGACCCAGTACTTC.

This clonotype was counted only a few times. The chain has TRBV20-1 and TRBJ1-6, with 9 positions matching TRBD1. The CDR3 runs 14 residues. V shed 3 bases and J 11 bases; nucleotides not matched to a gene: 8. Looked up from germline, CDR1 is DFQATT and CDR2 is SNEGSKA (reference sequence). The CDR3 sequence is CSARDRGGSPPLHF. In DNA, the CDR3 is TGCAGTGCTAGGGACAGGGGAGGGAGTCCACCCCTCCACTTT.

The chain combines TRBV6-2 or TRBV6-3 with TRBJ2-3, with D perhaps matching TRBD1 (6 bases). V was clipped by 6 bases and J by 9 bases, with 10 bases between them. CDR1 and CDR2 from the germline V gene are MNHEY and SVGEGT. The CDR3 is 11 amino acids. CDR3 bases: TGTGCCAGCAGACAGGGAGACACGCAGTATTTT. Translated, it gives CASRQGDTQYF.

This clonotype was detected ten times or more. This chain uses TRBV20-1 with TRBJ2-5; 7 bases align to TRBD1. Trimming removed 4 bases from V and 2 bases from J; junction bases left unmatched: 7. The CDR3 is made up of 14 amino acids. From germline, CDR1 is DFQATT and CDR2 SNEGSKA (reference sequence). CDR3 in amino acids: CSAKQGTQQETQYF. CDR3 DNA sequence: TGCAGTGCTAAACAGGGGACCCAACAAGAGACCCAGTACTTC.

This clonotype was counted only a few times. The J gene is TRBJ1-4, the V gene TRBV20-1, with a tentative D call TRBD1 (5 bases). The V and J ends lost 3 bases and 8 bases respectively, with 13 bases between them. This CDR3 comprises 13 residues. Germline-derived CDR1 and CDR2 are DFQATT and SNEGSKA (reference sequence). The CDR3 DNA is TGCAGTGCTAGGGCGTCAGGGAAGGAAAAACTGTTTTTT. Translated, it gives CSARASGKEKLFF.

This clonotype has more than one count but fewer than ten. The chain employs TRBV29-1 and TRBJ1-1; D is possibly TRBD1 (5 bases). The germline CDR1 and CDR2 sequences are SQVTM and ANQGSEA. Trimming stripped 6 bases from V and 1 base from J, with 9 bases between. This CDR3 contains 12 residues. Here the CDR3 DNA reads TGCAGCGTCGGGACTACGAACACTGAAGCTTTCTTT. It yields the protein CSVGTTNTEAFF. Based on the CDR3 plus reference TRBV29-1 and TRBJ1-1, the full variable domain is SAVISQKPSRDICQRGTSLTIQCQVDSQVTMMFWYRQQPGQSLTLIATANQGSEATYESGFVIDKFPISRPNLTFSTLTVSNMSPEDSSIYLCSVGTTNTEAFFGQGTRLTVV.

This clonotype was seen more than once but under ten times. The chain combines TRBV20-1 with TRBJ1-1; perhaps TRBD1 as D (5 bases). Deletions cut 6 bases from V and 1 base from J, with 15 bases between. Per germline, CDR1 DFQATT and CDR2 SNEGSKA (reference sequence). The CDR3 spans 14 residues. The CDR3 sequence: CSARIGAGNTEAFF. CDR3 coding DNA: TGCAGTGCCAGGATAGGGGCTGGGAACACTGAAGCTTTCTTT.

This clonotype was seen a few times. This rearrangement joins TRBV28 to TRBJ1-2; D may be TRBD1 (5 bases). V lost 3 bases and J lost 0, with 14 bases in between. CDR1 is MDHEN and CDR2 is SYDVKM in the germline V gene. The length of the CDR3 is 16 residues. The CDR3 region is CASSLAGVQTNYGYTF. CDR3 DNA sequence: TGTGCCAGCAGTTTGGCGGGGGTTCAAACTAACTATGGCTACACCTTC.

There are a few counts of this clonotype. The chain uses TRBV19 and TRBJ2-7; perhaps D is TRBD1 or TRBD2 (5 bases each). Germline V lookup: CDR1 LNHDA, CDR2 SQIVND (reference sequence). The CDR3 loop spans 14 amino acids. Trimming pared 10 bases from V and 0 bases from J, leaving 16 bases between. The CDR3, as DNA: TGTGCCACTAGCCCAGGGCTTAGCTCCTACGAGCAGTACTTC. This codes for CATSPGLSSYEQYF.

This clonotype was picked up many times. The chain carries TRBV7-2 and TRBJ2-2; no firm D call. V shed 3 bases and J shed 2 bases, with 7 bases lying between them. CDR3 length: 14 amino acids. CDR1 SGHTA and CDR2 FQGNSA come from the germline V gene. CDR3 DNA sequence: TGTGCCAGCAGCTTCTCAGTTAACACCGGGGAGCTGTTTTTT. Residues: CASSFSVNTGELFF.

In this sample, this clonotype turned up a few times. CDR3 sequence reads: CASSATGESPPLHF. CDR3 DNA: TGTGCCAGCAGTGCTACAGGGGAGAGTCCACCCCTCCACTTT. The J gene is TRBJ1-6, the V gene TRBV6-1, with TRBD1 identical over 7 bases. Germline assignment: CDR1 MNHNS and CDR2 SASEGT. Germline trimming cut 4 bases from V and 11 bases from J; bases unmatched to any gene: 8. The length of the CDR3 is 14 residues.